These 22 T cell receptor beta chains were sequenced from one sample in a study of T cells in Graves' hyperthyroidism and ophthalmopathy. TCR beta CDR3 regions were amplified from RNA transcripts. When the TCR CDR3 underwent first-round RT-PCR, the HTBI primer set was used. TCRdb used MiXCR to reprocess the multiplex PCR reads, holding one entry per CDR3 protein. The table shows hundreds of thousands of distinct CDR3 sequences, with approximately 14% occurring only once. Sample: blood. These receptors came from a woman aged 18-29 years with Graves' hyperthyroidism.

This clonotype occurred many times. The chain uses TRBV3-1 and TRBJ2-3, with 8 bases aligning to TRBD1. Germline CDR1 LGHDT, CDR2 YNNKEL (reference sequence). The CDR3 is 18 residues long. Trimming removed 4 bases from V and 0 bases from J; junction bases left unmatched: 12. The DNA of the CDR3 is TGTGCCAGCAGCCCAGCCGGGACAGGCGTTACTAGCACAGATACGCAGTATTTT. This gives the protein CASSPAGTGVTSTDTQYF.

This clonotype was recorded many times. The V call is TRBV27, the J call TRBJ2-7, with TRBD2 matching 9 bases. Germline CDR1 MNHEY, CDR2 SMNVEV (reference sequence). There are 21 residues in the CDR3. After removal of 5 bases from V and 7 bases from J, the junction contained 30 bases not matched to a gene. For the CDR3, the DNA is TGTGCCAGCAGTGAGCAGGGGCGTGAGACTAGCGGAACATTGGAATCGGGGGAGCAGTACTTC. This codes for CASSEQGRETSGTLESGEQYF.

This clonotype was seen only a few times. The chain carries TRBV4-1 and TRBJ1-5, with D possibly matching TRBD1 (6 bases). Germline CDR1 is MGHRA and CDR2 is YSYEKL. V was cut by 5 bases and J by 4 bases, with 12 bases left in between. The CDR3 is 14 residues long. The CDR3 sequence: CASSVDSRNQPQHF. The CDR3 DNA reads TGCGCCAGCAGCGTGGACAGTCGAAATCAGCCCCAGCATTTT.

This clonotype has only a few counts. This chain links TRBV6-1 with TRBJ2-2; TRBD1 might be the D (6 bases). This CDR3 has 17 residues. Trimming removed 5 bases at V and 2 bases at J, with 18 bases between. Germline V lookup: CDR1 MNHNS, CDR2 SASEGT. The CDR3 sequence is CASSRLGAFHNTGELFF. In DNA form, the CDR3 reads TGTGCCAGCAGTCGATTGGGGGCGTTCCATAACACCGGGGAGCTGTTTTTT.

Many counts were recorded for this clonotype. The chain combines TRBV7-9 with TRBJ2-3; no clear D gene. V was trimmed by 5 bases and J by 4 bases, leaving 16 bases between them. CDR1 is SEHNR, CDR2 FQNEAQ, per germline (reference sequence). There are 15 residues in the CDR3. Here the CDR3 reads CASSHTRLKADTQYF. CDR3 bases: TGTGCCAGCAGCCATACACGGTTGAAAGCAGATACGCAGTATTTT.

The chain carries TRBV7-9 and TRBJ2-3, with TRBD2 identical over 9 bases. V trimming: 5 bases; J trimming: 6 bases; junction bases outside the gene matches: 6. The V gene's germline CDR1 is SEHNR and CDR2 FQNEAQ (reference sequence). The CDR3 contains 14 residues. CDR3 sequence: CASSRTSGRDTQYF. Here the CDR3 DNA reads TGTGCCAGCAGCCGTACCAGCGGGAGGGATACGCAGTATTTT.

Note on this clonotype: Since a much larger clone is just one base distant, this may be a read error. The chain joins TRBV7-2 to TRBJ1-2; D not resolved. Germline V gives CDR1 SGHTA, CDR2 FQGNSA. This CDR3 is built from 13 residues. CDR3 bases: TGTGCCAGCGGCTTAGCGACGGGGTCTGGCTACACCTTC. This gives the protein CASGLATGSGYTF.

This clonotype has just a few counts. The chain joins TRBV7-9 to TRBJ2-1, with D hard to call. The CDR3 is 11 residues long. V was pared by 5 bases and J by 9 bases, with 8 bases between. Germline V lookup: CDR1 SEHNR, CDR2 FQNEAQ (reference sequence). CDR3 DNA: TGTGCCAGCAGCCCGAATTTTGAGCAGTTCTTC. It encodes CASSPNFEQFF. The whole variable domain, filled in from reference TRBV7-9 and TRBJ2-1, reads DTGVSQNPRHKITKRGQNVTFRCDPISEHNRLYWYRQTLGQGPEFLTYFQNEAQLEKSRLLSDRFSAERPKGSFSTLEIQRTEQGDSAMYLCASSPNFEQFFGPGTRLTVL.

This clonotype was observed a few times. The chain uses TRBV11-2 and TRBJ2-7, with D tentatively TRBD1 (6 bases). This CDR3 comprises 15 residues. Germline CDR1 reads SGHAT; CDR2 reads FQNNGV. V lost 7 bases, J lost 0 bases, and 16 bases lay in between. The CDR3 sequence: CASTPDSTASYEQYF. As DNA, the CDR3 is TGTGCCAGCACCCCGGACAGTACCGCCTCCTACGAGCAGTACTTC.

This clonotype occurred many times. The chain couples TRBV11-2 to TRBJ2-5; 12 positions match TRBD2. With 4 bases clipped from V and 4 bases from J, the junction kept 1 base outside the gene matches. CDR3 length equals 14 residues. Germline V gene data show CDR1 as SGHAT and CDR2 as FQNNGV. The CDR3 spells CASSSLAGGETQYF. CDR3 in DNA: TGTGCCAGCAGCTCACTAGCGGGAGGAGAGACCCAGTACTTC. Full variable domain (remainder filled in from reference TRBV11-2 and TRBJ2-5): EAGVAQSPRYKIIEKRQSVAFWCNPISGHATLYWYQQILGQGPKLLIQFQNNGVVDDSQLPKDRFSAERLKGVDSTLKIQPAKLEDSAVYLCASSSLAGGETQYFGPGTRLLVL.

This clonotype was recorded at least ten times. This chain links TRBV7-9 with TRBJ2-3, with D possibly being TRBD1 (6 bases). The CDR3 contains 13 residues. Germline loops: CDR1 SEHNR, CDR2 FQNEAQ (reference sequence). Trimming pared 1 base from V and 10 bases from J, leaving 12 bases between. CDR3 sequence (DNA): TGTGCCAGCAGCTTAGGAAAACAGGGAGCGCAGTATTTT. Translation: CASSLGKQGAQYF.

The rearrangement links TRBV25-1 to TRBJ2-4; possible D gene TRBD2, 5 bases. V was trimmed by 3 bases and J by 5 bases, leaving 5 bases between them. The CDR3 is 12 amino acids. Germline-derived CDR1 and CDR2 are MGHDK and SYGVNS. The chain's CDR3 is CASSDGENIQYF. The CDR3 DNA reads TGTGCCAGCAGTGACGGGGAAAACATTCAGTACTTC. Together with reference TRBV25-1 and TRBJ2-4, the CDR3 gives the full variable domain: EADIYQTPRYLVIGTGKKITLECSQTMGHDKMYWYQQDPGMELHLIHYSYGVNSTEKGDLSSESTVSRIRTEHFPLTLESARPSHTSQYLCASSDGENIQYFGAGTRLSVL.

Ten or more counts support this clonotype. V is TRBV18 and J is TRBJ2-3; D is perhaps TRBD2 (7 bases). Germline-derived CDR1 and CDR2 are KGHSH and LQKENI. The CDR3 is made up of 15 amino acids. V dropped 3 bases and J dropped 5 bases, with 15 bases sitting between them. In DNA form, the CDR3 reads TGTGCCAGCTCACCCTTCGGGGGGCAAGGAGATACGCAGTATTTT. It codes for CASSPFGGQGDTQYF.

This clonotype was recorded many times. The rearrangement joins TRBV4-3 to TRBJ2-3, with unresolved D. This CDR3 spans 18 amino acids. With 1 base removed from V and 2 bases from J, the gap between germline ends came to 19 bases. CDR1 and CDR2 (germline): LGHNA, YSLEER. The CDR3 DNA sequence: TGCGCCAGCAGCCAAGGCCTAGAACGGAACCCTCACACAGATACGCAGTATTTT. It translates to CASSQGLERNPHTDTQYF.

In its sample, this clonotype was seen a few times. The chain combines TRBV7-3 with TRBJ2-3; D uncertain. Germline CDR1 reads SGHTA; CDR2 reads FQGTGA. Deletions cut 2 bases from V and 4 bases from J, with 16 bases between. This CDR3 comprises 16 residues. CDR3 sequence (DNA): TGTGCCAGCAGCTTATTCGGTCCGGCGGCGGCAGATACGCAGTATTTT. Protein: CASSLFGPAAADTQYF.

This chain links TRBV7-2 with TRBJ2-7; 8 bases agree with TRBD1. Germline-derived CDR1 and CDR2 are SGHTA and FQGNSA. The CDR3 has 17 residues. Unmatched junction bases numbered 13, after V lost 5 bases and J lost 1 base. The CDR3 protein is CASSRTSRGTGSYEQYF. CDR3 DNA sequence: TGTGCCAGCAGCCGGACCTCTCGGGGGACAGGATCCTACGAGCAGTACTTC.

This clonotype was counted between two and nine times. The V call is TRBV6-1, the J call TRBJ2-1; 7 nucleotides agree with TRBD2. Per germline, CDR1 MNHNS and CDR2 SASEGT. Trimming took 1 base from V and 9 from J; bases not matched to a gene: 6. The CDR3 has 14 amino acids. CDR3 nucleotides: TGTGCCAGCAGTGAAGGGACTAGGCTCGGTGAGCAGTTCTTC. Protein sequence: CASSEGTRLGEQFF.

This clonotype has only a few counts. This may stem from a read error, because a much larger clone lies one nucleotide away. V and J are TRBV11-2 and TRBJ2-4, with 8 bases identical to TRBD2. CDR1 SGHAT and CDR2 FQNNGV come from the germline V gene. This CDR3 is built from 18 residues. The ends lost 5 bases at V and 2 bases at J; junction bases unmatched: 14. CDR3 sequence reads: CASSIVPGRASSKNIQYF. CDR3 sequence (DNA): TGTGCCAGCAGCATAGTCCCCGGGAGGGCCTCTTCCAAAAACATTCAGTACTTC.

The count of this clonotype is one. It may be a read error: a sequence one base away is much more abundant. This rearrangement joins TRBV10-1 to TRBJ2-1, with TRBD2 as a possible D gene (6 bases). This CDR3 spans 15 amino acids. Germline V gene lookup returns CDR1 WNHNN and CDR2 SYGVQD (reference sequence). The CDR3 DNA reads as TGCGCCGGCAGGGCGGGACCTGAAGGAAGCAATGAGCAGTTCTTC. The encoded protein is CAGRAGPEGSNEQFF.

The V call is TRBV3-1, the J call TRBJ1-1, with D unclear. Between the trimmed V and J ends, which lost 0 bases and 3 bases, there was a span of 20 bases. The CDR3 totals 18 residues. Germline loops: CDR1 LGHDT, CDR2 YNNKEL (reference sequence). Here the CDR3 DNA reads TGTGCCAGCAGCCAAGACTCGCTTTGGGCCCCGACCGACACTGAAGCTTTCTTT. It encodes CASSQDSLWAPTDTEAFF.

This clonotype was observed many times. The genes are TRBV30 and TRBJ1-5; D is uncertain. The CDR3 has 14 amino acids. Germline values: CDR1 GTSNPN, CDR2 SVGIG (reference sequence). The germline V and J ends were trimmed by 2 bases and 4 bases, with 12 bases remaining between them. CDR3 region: CAWSSELGNQPQHF. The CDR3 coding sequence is TGTGCCTGGAGTTCGGAACTAGGGAATCAGCCCCAGCATTTT. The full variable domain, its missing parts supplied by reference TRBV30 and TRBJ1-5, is SQTIHQWPATLVQPVGSPLSLECTVEGTSNPNLYWYRQAAGRGLQLLFYSVGIGQISSEVPQNLSASRPQDRQFILSSKKLLLSDSGFYLCAWSSELGNQPQHFGDGTRLSIL.

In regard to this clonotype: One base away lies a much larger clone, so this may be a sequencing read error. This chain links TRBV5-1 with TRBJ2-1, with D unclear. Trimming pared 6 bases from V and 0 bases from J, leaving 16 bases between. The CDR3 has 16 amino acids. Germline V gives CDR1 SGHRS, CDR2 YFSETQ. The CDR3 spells CASNRTGDPSYNEQFF. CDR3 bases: TGCGCCAGCAACCGGACCGGAGACCCCTCCTACAATGAGCAGTTCTTC.